This T cell receptor beta chain was identified during a study of control samples from healthy donors and cancer patients. This CDR3 region has 13 residues. Germline CDR1 and CDR2: ENHRY and SYGVKD. V was clipped by 6 bases and J by 4 bases, with 9 bases between them. The assay was immunoSEQ multiplex PCR, and TCRdb's table has in-frame clones only and misses some. The sample holds fewer than 200,000 clones; approximately 90% are singletons and the top ten take about 1.4%. The chain has TRBV10-3 and TRBJ2-2; a possible D gene is TRBD1 (6 bases). The sequencing sample was made of blood. The receptor was derived from a young man in good health. The CDR3 protein is CAIRGHLTGELFF. The CDR3 DNA sequence: TGTGCCATCAGGGGACACCTCACCGGGGAGCTGTTTTTT.